The sequence of this T cell receptor (beta chain) was determined in a study of blood T cell repertoires in COVID-19. The V end lost 4 bases, the J end lost 5 bases, and 19 bases lay between the germline ends. The germline V gene has CDR1 SGHKS and CDR2 YYEKEE (reference sequence). The length of the CDR3 is 17 residues. As handled by the study authors: Amplification of reference gene primers was used by the study to estimate nucleated cell counts. Some clones are missing from TCRdb's copy, which holds only in-frame ones; the method was immunoSEQ multiplex PCR. Clone size and V and J calls were adopted from that table, with D and trimming inferred from the DNA. This table has 150,000 to 180,000 clones, about 83% appearing once.

This clonotype originated in a woman in her sixties or seventies with COVID-19, enrolled during active disease. This rearrangement joins TRBV5-5 to TRBJ1-6; D unclear. Material: peripheral blood. The CDR3 reads CASSQEGYWRNNSPLHF. CDR3 nucleotides: TGTGCCAGCAGCCAGGAGGGTTATTGGCGCAATAATTCACCCCTCCACTTT.